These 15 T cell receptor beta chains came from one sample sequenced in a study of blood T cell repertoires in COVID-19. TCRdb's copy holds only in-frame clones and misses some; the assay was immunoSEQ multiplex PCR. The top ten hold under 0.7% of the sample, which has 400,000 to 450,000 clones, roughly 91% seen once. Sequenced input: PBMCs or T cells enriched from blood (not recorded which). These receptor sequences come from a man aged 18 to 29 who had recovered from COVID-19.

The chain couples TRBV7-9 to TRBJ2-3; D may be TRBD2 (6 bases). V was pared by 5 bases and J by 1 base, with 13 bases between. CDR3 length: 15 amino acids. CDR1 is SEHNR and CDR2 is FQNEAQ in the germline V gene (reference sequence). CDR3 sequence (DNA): TGTGCCAGCAGCCTGCGGGGCTGGGGCACAGATACGCAGTATTTT. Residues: CASSLRGWGTDTQYF.

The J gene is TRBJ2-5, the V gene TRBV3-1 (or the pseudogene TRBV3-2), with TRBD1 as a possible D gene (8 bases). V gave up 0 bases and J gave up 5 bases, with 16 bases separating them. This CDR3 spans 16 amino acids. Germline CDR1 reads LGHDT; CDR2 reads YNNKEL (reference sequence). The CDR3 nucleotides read TGTGCCAGCAGCCAAGATGACAGGGGAGGGACGGAGACCCAGTACTTC. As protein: CASSQDDRGGTETQYF.

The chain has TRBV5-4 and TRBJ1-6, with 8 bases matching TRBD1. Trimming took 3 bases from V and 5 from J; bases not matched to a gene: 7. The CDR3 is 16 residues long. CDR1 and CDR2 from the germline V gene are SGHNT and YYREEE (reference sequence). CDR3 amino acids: CASSSLLTGDNSPLHF. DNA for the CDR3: TGTGCCAGCAGCTCGCTACTGACAGGGGATAATTCACCCCTCCACTTT. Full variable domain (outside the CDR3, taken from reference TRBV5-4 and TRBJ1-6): ETGVTQSPTHLIKTRGQQVTLRCSSQSGHNTVSWYQQALGQGPQFIFQYYREEENGRGNFPPRFSGLQFPNYSSELNVNALELDDSALYLCASSSLLTGDNSPLHFGNGTRLTVT.

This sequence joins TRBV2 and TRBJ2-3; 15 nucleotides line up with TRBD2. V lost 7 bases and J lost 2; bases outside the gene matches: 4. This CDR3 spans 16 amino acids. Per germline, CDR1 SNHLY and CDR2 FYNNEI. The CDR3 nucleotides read TGTGCCAGCACTCGGACTAGCGGGAGGGACACAGATACGCAGTATTTT. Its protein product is CASTRTSGRDTDTQYF.

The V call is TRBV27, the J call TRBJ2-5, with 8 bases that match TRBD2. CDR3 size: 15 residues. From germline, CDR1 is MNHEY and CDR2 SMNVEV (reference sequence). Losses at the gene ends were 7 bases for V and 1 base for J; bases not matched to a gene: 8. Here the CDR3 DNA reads TGTGCCAGCACCTCCCTAGCGGGCGTCCAAGAGACCCAGTACTTC. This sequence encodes CASTSLAGVQETQYF.

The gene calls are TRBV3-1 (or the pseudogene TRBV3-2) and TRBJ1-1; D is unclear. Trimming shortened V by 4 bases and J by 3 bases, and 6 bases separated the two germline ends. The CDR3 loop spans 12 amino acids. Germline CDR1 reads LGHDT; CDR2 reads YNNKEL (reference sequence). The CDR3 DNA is TGTGCCAGCAGCCCGGGTCACACTGAAGCTTTCTTT. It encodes CASSPGHTEAFF.

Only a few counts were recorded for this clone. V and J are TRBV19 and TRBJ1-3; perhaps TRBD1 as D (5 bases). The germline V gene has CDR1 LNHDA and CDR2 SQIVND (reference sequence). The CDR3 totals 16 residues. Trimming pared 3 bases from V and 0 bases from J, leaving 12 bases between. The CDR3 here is CASSIRQGYSGNTIYF. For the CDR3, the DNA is TGTGCCAGTAGTATCCGGCAGGGCTACTCTGGAAACACCATATATTTT.

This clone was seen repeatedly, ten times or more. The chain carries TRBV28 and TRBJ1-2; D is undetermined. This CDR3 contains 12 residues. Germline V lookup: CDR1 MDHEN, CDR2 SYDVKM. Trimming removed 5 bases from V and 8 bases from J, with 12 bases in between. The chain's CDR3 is CASSPNESGYTF. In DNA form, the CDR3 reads TGTGCCAGCAGTCCCAATGAGAGCGGCTACACCTTC.

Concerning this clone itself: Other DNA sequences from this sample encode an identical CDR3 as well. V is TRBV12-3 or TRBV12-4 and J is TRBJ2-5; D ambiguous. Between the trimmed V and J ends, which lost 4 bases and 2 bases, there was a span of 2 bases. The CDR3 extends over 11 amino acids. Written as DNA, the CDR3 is TGTGCCAGCAGTTCACAAGAGACCCAGTACTTC. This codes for CASSSQETQYF.

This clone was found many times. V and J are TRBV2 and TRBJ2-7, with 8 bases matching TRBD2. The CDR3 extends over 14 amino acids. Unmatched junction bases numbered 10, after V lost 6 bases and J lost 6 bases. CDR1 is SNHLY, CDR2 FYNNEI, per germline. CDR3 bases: TGTGCCAGCAGCCGGTCGGGACTAGTACGCGAGCAGTACTTC. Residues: CASSRSGLVREQYF.

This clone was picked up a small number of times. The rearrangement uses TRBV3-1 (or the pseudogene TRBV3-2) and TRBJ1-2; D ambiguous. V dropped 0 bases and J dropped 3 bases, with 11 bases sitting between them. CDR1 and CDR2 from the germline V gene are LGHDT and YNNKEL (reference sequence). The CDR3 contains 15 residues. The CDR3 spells CASSQEVRAHYGYTF. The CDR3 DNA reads TGTGCCAGCAGCCAAGAGGTCCGCGCCCACTATGGCTACACCTTC.

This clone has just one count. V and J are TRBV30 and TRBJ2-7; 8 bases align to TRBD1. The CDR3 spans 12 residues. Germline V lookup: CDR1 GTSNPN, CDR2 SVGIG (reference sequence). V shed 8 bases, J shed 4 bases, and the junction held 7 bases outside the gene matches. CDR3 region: CAAIDRGYEQYF. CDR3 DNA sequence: TGTGCCGCGATAGACAGGGGTTACGAGCAGTACTTC.

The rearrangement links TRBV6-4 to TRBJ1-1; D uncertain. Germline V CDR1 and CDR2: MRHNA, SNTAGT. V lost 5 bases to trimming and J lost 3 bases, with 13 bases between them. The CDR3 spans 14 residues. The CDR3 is CASSPRGGYTEAFF. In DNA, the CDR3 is TGTGCCAGCAGTCCCCGCGGCGGTTACACTGAAGCTTTCTTT.

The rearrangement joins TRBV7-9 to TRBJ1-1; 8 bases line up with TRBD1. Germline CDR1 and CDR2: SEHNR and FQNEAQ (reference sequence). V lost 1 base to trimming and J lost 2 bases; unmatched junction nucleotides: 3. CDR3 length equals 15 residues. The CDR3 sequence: CASSLGTGRNTEAFF. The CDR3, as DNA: TGTGCCAGCAGCTTAGGGACAGGGCGAAACACTGAAGCTTTCTTT.

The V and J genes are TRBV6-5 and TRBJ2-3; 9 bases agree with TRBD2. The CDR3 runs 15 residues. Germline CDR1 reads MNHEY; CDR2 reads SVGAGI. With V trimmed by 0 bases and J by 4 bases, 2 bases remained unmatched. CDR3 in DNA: TGTGCCAGCAGTTACTCTGCGGGGGGGGCAGATACGCAGTATTTT. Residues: CASSYSAGGADTQYF.